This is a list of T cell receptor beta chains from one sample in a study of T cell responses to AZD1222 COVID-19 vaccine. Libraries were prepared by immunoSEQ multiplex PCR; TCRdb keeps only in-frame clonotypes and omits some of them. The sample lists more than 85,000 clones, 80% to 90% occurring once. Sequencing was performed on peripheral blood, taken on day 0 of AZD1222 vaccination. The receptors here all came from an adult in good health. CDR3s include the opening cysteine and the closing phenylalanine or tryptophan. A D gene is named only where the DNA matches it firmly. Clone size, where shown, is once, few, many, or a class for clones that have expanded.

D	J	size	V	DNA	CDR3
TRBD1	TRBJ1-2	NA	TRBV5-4	TGTGCCAGCAGCTTGAGATCGGGACAGCCCGGGCGGGGCTACACCTTC	CASSLRSGQPGRGYTF
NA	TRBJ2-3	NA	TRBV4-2	TGTGCCAGCAGCCAACAACAGGGTAGCACAGATACGCAGTATTTT	CASSQQQGSTDTQYF
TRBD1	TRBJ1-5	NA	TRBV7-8	TGTGCCAGCAGCCCGGGGACAGGGTATAGCAATCAGCCCCAGCATTTT	CASSPGTGYSNQPQHF
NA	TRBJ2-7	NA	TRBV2	TGTGCCAGCAGTCCGCCCTACAGGAGCTCCTACGAGCAGTACTTC	CASSPPYRSSYEQYF
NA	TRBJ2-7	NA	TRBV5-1	TGCGCCAGCAGCTTGGCCGGTAGCGACTACGAGCAGTACTTC	CASSLAGSDYEQYF
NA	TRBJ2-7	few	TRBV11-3	TGTGCCAGCAGCTTAGTCTCCTCGGGCCCCTACGAGCAGTACTTC	CASSLVSSGPYEQYF
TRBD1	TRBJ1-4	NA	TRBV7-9	TGTGCCAGCAGCGATGGGGACAGGGGGCTTAATGAAAAACTGTTTTTT	CASSDGDRGLNEKLFF
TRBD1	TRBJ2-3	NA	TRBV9	TGTGCCAGCAGCGTACAGGGGGCGGGCACAGATACGCAGTATTTT	CASSVQGAGTDTQYF
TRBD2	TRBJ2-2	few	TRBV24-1	TGTGCCACCAGTGAGCTCGCTACTAGCGGGAGGGCCCCCGGGGAGCTGTTTTTT	CATSELATSGRAPGELFF
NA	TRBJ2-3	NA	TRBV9	TGTGCCAGCAGCGTAGGTCAGGGAGGACCCACAGATACGCAGTATTTT	CASSVGQGGPTDTQYF
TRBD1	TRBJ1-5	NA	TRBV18	TGTGCCAGCTCACCCGAGACAGGGTTTCATCAGCCCCAGCATTTT	CASSPETGFHQPQHF
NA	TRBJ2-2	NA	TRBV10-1	TGCGCCAGCAGGGTAGGACAAACCGGGGAGCTGTTTTTT	CASRVGQTGELFF
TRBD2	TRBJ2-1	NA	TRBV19	TGTGCCAGTAGTATAGTCGGACTAGCGGGAGCCAATGAGCAGTTCTTC	CASSIVGLAGANEQFF
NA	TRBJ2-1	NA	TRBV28	TGTGCCAGCAGATCCCTAACTGGGACCGAAGGGAATGAGCAGTTCTTC	CASRSLTGTEGNEQFF
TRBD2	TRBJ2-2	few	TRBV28	TGTGCCAGCAGTTACCCCGGACTAGCGGGAGGTGGAACCGGGGAGCTGTTTTTT	CASSYPGLAGGGTGELFF
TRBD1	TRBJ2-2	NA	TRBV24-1	TGTGCCACCAGTATGGCAGGGGGAACCGGGGAGCTGTTTTTT	CATSMAGGTGELFF
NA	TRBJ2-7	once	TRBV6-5	TGTGCCAGCGGAAGGGGGGGGGCTGCGCAGTACTTC	CASGRGGAAQYF
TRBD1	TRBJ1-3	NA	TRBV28	TGTGCCAGCAGTTTGACTGACAGGGTTGGGAACACCATATATTTT	CASSLTDRVGNTIYF
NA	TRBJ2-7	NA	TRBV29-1	TGCAGCGTTGAGTGGACCGCAACCGGGTCTTACGAGCAGTACTTC	CSVEWTATGSYEQYF
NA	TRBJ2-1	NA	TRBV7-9	TGTGCCAGCAGCTTCCCTCGGGGGCAGGGGTTTGAGCAGTTCTTC	CASSFPRGQGFEQFF
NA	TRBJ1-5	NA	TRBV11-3	TGTGCCAGCAGCTTAGCCATCAATCAGCCCCAGCATTTT	CASSLAINQPQHF
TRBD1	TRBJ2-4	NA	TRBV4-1	TGCGCCAGCAGCCAAGCAACAGGGGGTGTGCGAAACATTCAGTACTTC	CASSQATGGVRNIQYF
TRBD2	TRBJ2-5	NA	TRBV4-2	TGTGCCAGCAGCTCGAGCAGCGGGAGTCTAGAGACCCAGTACTTC	CASSSSSGSLETQYF
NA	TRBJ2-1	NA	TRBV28	TGTGCCAGCAGCCGGGCTAAGAATGAGCAGTTCTTC	CASSRAKNEQFF
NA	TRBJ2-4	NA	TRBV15	TGTGCCACCAGCAGAGAGGCCAAAAACATTCAGTACTTC	CATSREAKNIQYF
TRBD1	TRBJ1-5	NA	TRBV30	TGTGCCTGGAGTCAGGACAGGGAGGATCAGCCCCAGCATTTT	CAWSQDREDQPQHF
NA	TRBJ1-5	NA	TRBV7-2	TGTGCCAGCAGCTCGGCAGGGGATCAGCCCCAGCATTTT	CASSSAGDQPQHF
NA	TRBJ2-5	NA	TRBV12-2	TGTGCAAGTCGCTTAGTTCCCAGGACCCAAGAGACCCAGTACTTC	CASRLVPRTQETQYF
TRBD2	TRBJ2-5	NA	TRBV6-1	TGTGCCAGCAGTGAAGAAATAGCGGGAGGCTCCCAAGAGACCCAGTACTTC	CASSEEIAGGSQETQYF
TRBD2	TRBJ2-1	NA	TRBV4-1	TGCGCCAGCAGCCAAGATACTAGCGGACCCTACAATGAGCAGTTCTTC	CASSQDTSGPYNEQFF
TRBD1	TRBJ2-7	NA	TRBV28	TGTGCCAGCACCAGTGACAGGGGGAAGTACGAGCAGTACTTC	CASTSDRGKYEQYF
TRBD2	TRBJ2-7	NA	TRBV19	TGTGCCAGTAGTACACTAGCGGGAGGCGTCGAGCAGTACTTC	CASSTLAGGVEQYF
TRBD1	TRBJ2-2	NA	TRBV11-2	TGTGCCAGCAGTTATCATCCAGGGACAGGTACCGGGGAGCTGTTTTTT	CASSYHPGTGTGELFF
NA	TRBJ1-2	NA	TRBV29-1	TGCAGCGTTGAAAACAGGGAATGGCGGGGCTACACCTTC	CSVENREWRGYTF
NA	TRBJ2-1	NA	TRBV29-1	TGCAGCGTTGTTGCCAGAGATGAGCAGTTCTTC	CSVVARDEQFF
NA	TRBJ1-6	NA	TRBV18	TGTGCCAGCTCACCCCCGAGCAGGGGAGGATCACCCCTCCACTTT	CASSPPSRGGSPLHF
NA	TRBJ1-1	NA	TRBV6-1	TGTGCCAGCAGTGAAGGGGAGGGGAGGGGCACTGAAGCTTTCTTT	CASSEGEGRGTEAFF
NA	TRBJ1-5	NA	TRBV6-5	TGTGCCAGCTCCGTCGTGTCAGGGAGCAATCAGCCCCAGCATTTT	CASSVVSGSNQPQHF
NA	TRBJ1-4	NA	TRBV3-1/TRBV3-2	TGTGCCAGCAGCCAATGGGGGGCGTCTTTCGATGAAAAACTGTTTTTT	CASSQWGASFDEKLFF
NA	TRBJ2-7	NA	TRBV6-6	TGTGCCAGCAGCGAGCCTAGCGTCTCCTACGAGCAGTACTTC	CASSEPSVSYEQYF
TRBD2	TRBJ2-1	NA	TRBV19	TGTGCCAGTAGTAACCTAGCGGCCTCCTACAATGAGCAGTTCTTC	CASSNLAASYNEQFF
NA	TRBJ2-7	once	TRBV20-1	TGCAGTGCTAGTCGGGACCCCCGGGACTACGAGCAGTACTTC	CSASRDPRDYEQYF
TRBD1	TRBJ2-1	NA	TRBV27	TGTGCCAGCACTTCACAGGGGCCTCACTACAATGAGCAGTTCTTC	CASTSQGPHYNEQFF
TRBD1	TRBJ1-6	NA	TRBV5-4	TGTGCCAGCAGCATTGGGACAGGGCACCATAATTCACCCCTCCACTTT	CASSIGTGHHNSPLHF
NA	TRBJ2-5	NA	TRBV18	TGTGCCAGCTCCCCCACTCAGGGGGAGACCCAGTACTTC	CASSPTQGETQYF
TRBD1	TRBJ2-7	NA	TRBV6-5	TGTGCCAGCAGTCAGGACAGGGGGACCTACGAGCAGTACTTC	CASSQDRGTYEQYF